The entry below describes one T cell receptor (beta chain). The read terminates 3 residues ahead of where the CDR3 ends, so the germline J gene completes it. Assay used: immunoSEQ multiplex PCR; TCRdb lists only in-frame clones, some missing. The sample's table shows some 32,000 clones. The data stem from a study of T cells in women clearing cervical HPV infection. The overall study: Women with histologically confirmed HPV16-related CIN3 or worse, 2 with invasive cancer, served as cases.

The CDR3 is made up of 14 amino acids. V shed 2 bases and J 4 bases; nucleotides not matched to a gene: 5. The germline V gene has CDR1 KGHSH and CDR2 LQKENI. V gene TRBV18 combines with J gene TRBJ2-7; 7 positions match TRBD1. The source of this sequence is a woman aged 18 to 75 with a cervical HPV16 infection that either progressed to CIN3+ or cleared (not recorded which). Input material: blood buffy coat. The covered CDR3 bases are TGTGCCAGCTCACCAGACAGGGTGAGTTACGAG. Translated, it gives CASSPDRVSYE. The CDR3 in its entirety is CASSPDRVSYEQYF.